This T cell receptor beta chain was sequenced during a study of OX40 agonist ivuxolimab in advanced cancers. Repertoires were generated with immunoSEQ multiplex PCR, while TCRdb's copy carries only in-frame clones and drops some. Of tens of thousands of clones listed, 90% were seen once; the top ten hold about 25%. Per the germline V gene, CDR1 is ENHRY and CDR2 is SYGVKD. With V trimmed by 3 bases and J by 3 bases, 6 bases remained unmatched. The CDR3 is 17 residues long. The source of this sequence is an adult with an advanced solid tumor such as melanoma, head and neck, liver or kidney cancer. The V gene is TRBV10-3, the J gene TRBJ2-3; 13 bases are a match to TRBD2. This material consisted of CD4+ or CD8+ T cells sorted from blood, taken in a trial of the OX40 agonist ivuxolimab. CDR3 protein: CAISERGTSGATDTQYF. The CDR3 DNA is TGTGCCATCAGTGAACGGGGGACTAGCGGGGCAACAGATACGCAGTATTTT.